One sample yielded the 7 T cell receptor beta chains listed below, sequenced in a study of blood T cell repertoires in COVID-19. TCRdb keeps only in-frame clones here, not all; method: immunoSEQ multiplex PCR. The profile covers roughly 84,000 clones, with around four fifths appearing a single time and about a sixth taken by the ten largest. Sequenced sample: peripheral blood. The receptors shown here come from a man aged 80 or over with active or convalescent COVID-19.

The gene calls are TRBV9 and TRBJ2-1, with 8 nucleotides matching TRBD1. Germline CDR1 and CDR2: SGDLS and YYNGEE. The CDR3 loop spans 14 amino acids. J gave up 8 bases and V 3 bases, and 7 bases lay outside the gene matches. For the CDR3, the DNA is TGTGCCAGCAGCGGCCAGGGGGCTATGGATGAGCAGTTCTTC. Translated: CASSGQGAMDEQFF. Combining the CDR3 with reference TRBV9 and TRBJ2-1 gives the whole variable domain DSGVTQTPKHLITATGQRVTLRCSPRSGDLSVYWYQQSLDQGLQFLIQYYNGEERAKGNILERFSAQQFPDLHSELNLSSLELGDSALYFCASSGQGAMDEQFFGPGTRLTVL.

This clone showed up just once. The gene calls are TRBV18 and TRBJ2-7, with D perhaps TRBD2 (6 bases). The V end lost 4 bases, the J end lost 5 bases, and 12 bases lay between the germline ends. The CDR3 spans 13 residues. The germline gives CDR1 KGHSH, CDR2 LQKENI. The CDR3: CASSLTSSHEQYV. The CDR3 DNA reads as TGTGCCAGCTCACTCACTAGCAGCCACGAGCAGTACGTC.

The chain is built from TRBV6-5 and TRBJ2-2; TRBD1 aligns across 7 bases. Germline values: CDR1 MNHEY, CDR2 SVGAGI. The CDR3 sequence is 15 residues long. Trimming cost V 2 bases and J 6 bases; bases outside gene matches: 6. The CDR3 sequence: CASSYGRGQAGELFF. As DNA, the CDR3 is TGTGCCAGCAGTTACGGTAGGGGGCAGGCCGGGGAGCTGTTTTTT.

The gene calls are TRBV7-9 and TRBJ1-1; a weak D match, TRBD1 (5 bases). In germline, CDR1 is SEHNR, CDR2 FQNEAQ (reference sequence). Trimming shortened V by 5 bases and J by 3 bases, and 10 bases separated the two germline ends. The CDR3 contains 13 residues. The CDR3 reads CASSQGFDTEAFF. CDR3 coding DNA: TGTGCCAGCAGCCAGGGATTCGACACTGAAGCTTTCTTT.

As DNA, the CDR3 is TGTGCCAGCCGGGCCAGGGAGGCTGGTGGAAACACCATATATTTT. Encoded protein: CASRAREAGGNTIYF. This sequence joins TRBV6-5 and TRBJ1-3, with D possibly matching TRBD1 (5 bases). V lost 8 bases and J 3 bases, leaving 17 bases between the germline ends. This CDR3 is 15 amino acids long. Per germline, CDR1 MNHEY and CDR2 SVGAGI.

The genes are TRBV3-1 (or the pseudogene TRBV3-2) and TRBJ2-5; 8 bases agree with TRBD1. J was trimmed by 4 bases and V by 5 bases; bases with no gene match: 12. The CDR3 contains 16 residues. Germline values: CDR1 LGHDT, CDR2 YNNKEL (reference sequence). DNA for the CDR3: TGTGCCAGCAGCACGAGGACAGGGTCACCAGGAGAGACCCAGTACTTC. Protein sequence: CASSTRTGSPGETQYF.

This clone appeared once. The rearrangement joins TRBV20-1 to TRBJ2-1, with unresolved D. The CDR3 has 14 residues. Trimming took 3 bases from V and 3 from J, leaving 12 bases between them. In germline, CDR1 is DFQATT, CDR2 SNEGSKA (reference sequence). This CDR3 is CSASRGGHYNEQFF. Written as DNA, the CDR3 is TGCAGTGCTAGTCGTGGCGGCCACTACAATGAGCAGTTCTTC.